This TCR beta chain was retrieved from a study of OX40 agonist ivuxolimab in advanced cancers. The protocol was immunoSEQ multiplex PCR, while the TCRdb copy is restricted to in-frame clones and leaves out a portion. Of tens of thousands of clones in the sample, 85% to 90% were seen once. The CDR3 is 13 amino acids. In germline, CDR1 is SGDLS, CDR2 YYNGEE. Trimming cost V 0 bases and J 6 bases, with 7 bases left between them. The sequence came from an adult with an advanced solid tumor such as melanoma, head and neck, liver or kidney cancer. The J gene is TRBJ2-1, the V gene TRBV9; tentative D call: TRBD2 (6 bases). The material sequenced was CD4+ or CD8+ T cells sorted from blood, taken in a trial of the OX40 agonist ivuxolimab. CDR3 region: CASSVELANEQFF. The CDR3 DNA reads TGTGCCAGCAGCGTAGAACTAGCCAATGAGCAGTTCTTC.